These 14 T cell receptor beta chains came from one sample sequenced in a study of blood T cell repertoires in COVID-19. TCRdb keeps only in-frame clones here, not all; method: immunoSEQ multiplex PCR. The sample shows over 200,000 clones, approximately 88% of them seen only once. Sequenced: PBMCs or T cells enriched from blood (not recorded which). These TCRs come from a man between 18 and 29 years old with acute COVID-19.

The J gene is TRBJ1-2, the V gene TRBV12-5; weak D call: TRBD1 (6 bases). Per the germline V gene, CDR1 is LGHNT and CDR2 is FRNRAP. This CDR3 is 15 amino acids long. The ends were cut back, 2 bases at V and 5 bases at J, with 15 bases in the middle. This CDR3 reads CASGLSGGAGYGYTF. The CDR3 DNA follows: TGTGCTAGTGGTTTGTCGGGGGGCGCTGGATATGGCTACACCTTC.

The chain carries TRBV19 and TRBJ2-3; 8 bases align to TRBD2. Germline V lookup: CDR1 LNHDA, CDR2 SQIVND (reference sequence). The V segment lost 0 bases and the J segment 2 bases; nucleotides outside the gene matches: 7. The CDR3 consists of 17 residues. The DNA for the CDR3 is TGTGCCAGTAGTATAGATGAAACTAGCGGCCTCACAGATACGCAGTATTTT. Translating gives CASSIDETSGLTDTQYF.

V is TRBV28 and J is TRBJ2-6, with 8 positions matching TRBD1. Unmatched junction bases numbered 6, after V lost 5 bases and J lost 3 bases. The CDR3 covers 16 residues. CDR1 and CDR2 (germline): MDHEN, SYDVKM. This CDR3 is CASSSTGGSGANVLTF. The CDR3 DNA is TGTGCCAGCAGTAGTACAGGGGGGAGTGGGGCCAACGTCCTGACTTTC.

This clone appeared many times. Other DNA sequences from this sample encode an identical CDR3 as well. The rearrangement uses TRBV28 and TRBJ2-5; 8 nucleotides match TRBD1. The CDR3 contains 13 residues. The trim removed 6 bases at V and 5 bases at J, leaving 5 bases unmatched. CDR1 and CDR2 (germline): MDHEN, SYDVKM. Written as DNA, the CDR3 is TGTGCCAGCAGCCCAGGGGGCGGGGAGACCCAGTACTTC. It yields the protein CASSPGGGETQYF.

The chain joins TRBV30 to TRBJ1-5; D uncertain. The V gene's germline CDR1 is GTSNPN and CDR2 SVGIG (reference sequence). The CDR3 is made up of 14 amino acids. Trimming removed 8 bases at V and 3 bases at J, with 17 bases between. CDR3 residues: CARQWRKSNQPQHF. The CDR3 nucleotides read TGTGCCCGCCAGTGGCGGAAATCCAATCAGCCCCAGCATTTT.

The genes are TRBV6-5 and TRBJ2-1; 7 bases fit TRBD2. V lost 7 bases and J lost 10; bases outside the gene matches: 4. Germline CDR1 reads MNHEY; CDR2 reads SVGAGI. The CDR3 sequence is 11 residues long. DNA for the CDR3: TGTGCCAGCAATGGGCGGGGGGAGCAGTTCTTC. Its protein is CASNGRGEQFF.

The genes are TRBV18 and TRBJ1-1, with TRBD1 matching 7 bases. V lost 3 bases and J lost 3; bases outside the gene matches: 4. The CDR3 totals 14 residues. CDR1 KGHSH and CDR2 LQKENI come from the germline V gene. The CDR3 nucleotides read TGTGCCAGCTCACCTAGGGGGCAGGACACTGAAGCTTTCTTT. Protein: CASSPRGQDTEAFF.

This clone was counted ten times or more. The rearrangement links TRBV29-1 to TRBJ2-1; D is perhaps TRBD1 (6 bases). Germline values: CDR1 SQVTM, CDR2 ANQGSEA. The CDR3 totals 16 residues. The V end lost 2 bases, the J end lost 0 bases, and 14 bases lay between the germline ends. The CDR3 sequence is CSVELLDRSSYNEQFF. CDR3 nucleotide sequence: TGCAGCGTTGAACTTCTAGACAGGAGCTCCTACAATGAGCAGTTCTTC.

The gene calls are TRBV6-2 or TRBV6-3 and TRBJ2-1, with 10 bases identical to TRBD2. The germline V gene encodes CDR1 MNHEY and CDR2 SVGEGT. CDR3 size: 18 residues. V lost 5 bases to trimming and J lost 6 bases; unmatched junction nucleotides: 16. The CDR3 nucleotides read TGTGCCAGCAGTCAACCCCAAATTACTAGCGGGATGCGCAATGAGCAGTTCTTC. It translates to CASSQPQITSGMRNEQFF.

The table lists this clone with many counts. The V call is TRBV27, the J call TRBJ2-3; 7 positions match TRBD2. Germline lookup yields CDR1 MNHEY and CDR2 SMNVEV (reference sequence). Trimming cost V 0 bases and J 2 bases; bases outside gene matches: 5. The CDR3 contains 16 residues. DNA of the CDR3: TGTGCCAGCAGTTTATCAACTAGCGACACCACAGATACGCAGTATTTT. Protein: CASSLSTSDTTDTQYF.

This clone was seen a handful of times. The chain recombines TRBV25-1 with TRBJ1-4, with D possibly TRBD1 on 6 matching bases. The germline V gene encodes CDR1 MGHDK and CDR2 SYGVNS. The germline V and J ends were trimmed by 3 bases and 5 bases, with 13 bases remaining between them. The CDR3 runs to 15 residues. The CDR3 DNA reads TGTGCCAGCAGTGAGCCGACAGGAAGGAATGAAAAACTGTTTTTT. Its protein is CASSEPTGRNEKLFF. Using reference TRBV25-1 and TRBJ1-4 for the parts outside the CDR3, the full variable domain is EADIYQTPRYLVIGTGKKITLECSQTMGHDKMYWYQQDPGMELHLIHYSYGVNSTEKGDLSSESTVSRIRTEHFPLTLESARPSHTSQYLCASSEPTGRNEKLFFGSGTQLSVL.

This sequence joins TRBV11-3 and TRBJ1-1; perhaps TRBD1 as D (5 bases). V shed 5 bases and J shed 1 base, with 5 bases lying between them. CDR1 and CDR2 from the germline V gene are SGHNT and YENEEA. This CDR3 comprises 12 residues. The CDR3 loop reads CASSDRNTEAFF. In DNA form, the CDR3 reads TGTGCCAGCAGCGACAGGAACACTGAAGCTTTCTTT.

This clone appeared a single time. CDR3 bases: TGTGCCAGCAGTTTTAATACTGAAGCTTTCTTT. Protein: CASSFNTEAFF. V is TRBV12-3 or TRBV12-4 and J is TRBJ1-1, with D hard to call. V shed 3 bases and J shed 5 bases, with 4 bases lying between them. This CDR3 has 11 residues.

The chain carries TRBV20-1 and TRBJ1-5; no clear D. Germline V gene data show CDR1 as DFQATT and CDR2 as SNEGSKA (reference sequence). This CDR3 region has 9 residues. V dropped 5 bases and J dropped 9 bases, with 5 bases sitting between them. This chain's CDR3 is CSAGRPQHF. The CDR3 DNA is TGCAGTGCTGGCCGGCCCCAGCATTTT.